This T cell receptor beta chain emerged from a study of cytomegalovirus exposure and HLA in healthy donors. The CDR3 loop spans 15 amino acids. The germline V gene encodes CDR1 SGHTA and CDR2 FQGNSA. V lost 9 bases and J lost 7; bases outside the gene matches: 14. This clone was picked up a small number of times. PCR primers comprised 60 Vbeta and 13 Jbeta primers. The assay was immunoSEQ multiplex PCR, and TCRdb's table has in-frame clones only and misses some. Among around 130,000 clones listed, 55% to 75% were seen once. The V and J genes are TRBV7-2 and TRBJ1-2; 10 nucleotides line up with TRBD1. The clonotype originates from a man aged 25-45 years in good health and CMV-seropositive. Sequencing used PBMCs. This CDR3 reads CARRDRGKGESGYTF. The CDR3 DNA reads as TGTGCCAGGAGGGACAGGGGAAAAGGCGAGAGTGGCTACACCTTC.